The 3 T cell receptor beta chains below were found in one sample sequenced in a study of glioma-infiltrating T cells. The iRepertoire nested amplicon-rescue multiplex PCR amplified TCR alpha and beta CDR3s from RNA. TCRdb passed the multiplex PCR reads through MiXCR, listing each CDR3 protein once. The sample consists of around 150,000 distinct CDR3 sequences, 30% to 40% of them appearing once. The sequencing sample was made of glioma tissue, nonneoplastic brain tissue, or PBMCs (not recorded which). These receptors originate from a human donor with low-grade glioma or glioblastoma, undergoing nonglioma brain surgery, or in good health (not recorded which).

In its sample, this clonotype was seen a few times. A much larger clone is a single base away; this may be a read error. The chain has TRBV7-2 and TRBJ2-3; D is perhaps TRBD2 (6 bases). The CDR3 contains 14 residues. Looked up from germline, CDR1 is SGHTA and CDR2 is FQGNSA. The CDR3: CARSSGEGTDTQYF. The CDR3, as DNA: TGTGCCCGCAGCTCGGGGGAGGGCACAGATACGCAGTATTTT.

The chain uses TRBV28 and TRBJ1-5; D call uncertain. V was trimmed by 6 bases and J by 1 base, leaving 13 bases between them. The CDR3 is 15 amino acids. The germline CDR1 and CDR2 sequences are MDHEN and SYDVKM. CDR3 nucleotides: TGTGCCAGCAGACCAGAAAGTCCGAGCAATCAGCCCCAGCATTTT. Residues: CASRPESPSNQPQHF.

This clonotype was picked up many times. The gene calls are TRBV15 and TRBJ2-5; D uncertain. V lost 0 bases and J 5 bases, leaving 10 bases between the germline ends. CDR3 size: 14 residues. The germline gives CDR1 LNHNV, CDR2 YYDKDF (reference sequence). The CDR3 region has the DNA TGTGCCACCAGCAGAGATCTAGGACGGGAGACCCAGTACTTC. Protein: CATSRDLGRETQYF.